The 19 T cell receptor beta chains in this list originate from one sample, sequenced in a study of T cell repertoires in cytomegalovirus infection. These receptors' targets are unknown. TCRdb recomputed calls from the reads with MiXCR, one row per CDR3 protein. The top ten clones hold roughly 17% of a sample with a few hundred thousand distinct CDR3 sequences, around a third of them seen once. Sample: cultured PBMCs, taken from culture after CMV antigen stimulation. The origin of the receptors is a human donor in good health (CMV status not recorded). Some clones in this sample may be carry-over from other donors' samples.

This clonotype showed up just a few times. The chain recombines TRBV7-8 with TRBJ2-3; 13 bases fit TRBD2. CDR1 is SGHVS and CDR2 is FQNEAQ in the germline V gene. The CDR3 extends over 19 amino acids. The V segment lost 1 base and the J segment 2 bases; nucleotides outside the gene matches: 9. The CDR3 spells CASSLGRLAGGSNTDTQYF. For the CDR3, the DNA is TGTGCCAGCAGCTTAGGCCGACTAGCGGGAGGTAGTAACACAGATACGCAGTATTTT.

The chain employs TRBV6-2 or TRBV6-3 and TRBJ2-5; D not resolved. Germline V lookup: CDR1 MNHEY, CDR2 SVGEGT. V shed 2 bases and J shed 2 bases, with 9 bases lying between them. The CDR3 has 14 residues. CDR3 bases: TGTGCCAGCAGTTACCTCGCAACGCAAGAGACCCAGTACTTC. Its translation is CASSYLATQETQYF.

This rearrangement joins TRBV7-9 to TRBJ2-1; 8 nucleotides agree with TRBD2. The CDR3 is 16 amino acids. The trim removed 7 bases at V and 7 bases at J, leaving 15 bases unmatched. The V gene's germline CDR1 is SEHNR and CDR2 FQNEAQ (reference sequence). The CDR3 coding sequence is TGTGCCAGCATCCCGGAGCGGGAGATTTTTGGGAATGAGCAGTTCTTC. It encodes CASIPEREIFGNEQFF.

V gene TRBV9 combines with J gene TRBJ1-1; D is perhaps TRBD1 (5 bases). Trimming stripped 0 bases from V and 5 bases from J, with 14 bases between. The CDR3 covers 15 residues. CDR1 and CDR2 from the germline V gene are SGDLS and YYNGEE. The CDR3 loop reads CASSVDPGTQTEAFF. Written as DNA, the CDR3 is TGTGCCAGCAGCGTAGATCCGGGGACGCAAACTGAAGCTTTCTTT.

A few counts support this clonotype. J is TRBJ2-7 and V is TRBV27; D is undetermined. This CDR3 comprises 13 residues. Germline CDR1 reads MNHEY; CDR2 reads SMNVEV (reference sequence). V lost 2 bases, J lost 4 bases, and 9 bases lay in between. The CDR3 bases are TGTGCCAGCAGTTTAAAGGTCTCATACGAGCAGTACTTC. Protein sequence: CASSLKVSYEQYF.

This clonotype has only a few counts. V usage is TRBV29-1 and J usage is TRBJ2-3; a weak D match, TRBD2 (6 bases). V was shortened by 6 bases and J by 3 bases, with 13 bases between the two germline ends. From germline, CDR1 is SQVTM and CDR2 ANQGSEA. The CDR3 runs to 13 residues. The CDR3 spells CSVAGNPTDTQYF. The CDR3 DNA reads as TGCAGCGTGGCGGGGAACCCTACAGATACGCAGTATTTT.

This chain joins TRBV15 and TRBJ2-5; TRBD1 or TRBD2 may be the D gene (5 bases each). CDR3 length: 14 amino acids. Germline loops: CDR1 LNHNV, CDR2 YYDKDF (reference sequence). V was shortened by 1 base and J by 5 bases, with 11 bases between the two germline ends. In nucleotides, the CDR3 is TGTGCCACCAGCAGAGCACTAGAGGGGGAGACCCAGTACTTC. It encodes CATSRALEGETQYF.

V usage is TRBV7-2 and J usage is TRBJ2-7; the D gene is possibly TRBD2 (6 bases). CDR1 SGHTA and CDR2 FQGNSA come from the germline V gene. The CDR3 loop spans 13 amino acids. Trimming removed 0 bases at V and 5 bases at J, with 8 bases between. The CDR3 nucleotides are TGTGCCAGCAGCTTAGCTCGGGAGAACGAGCAGTACGTC. It translates to CASSLARENEQYV.

This clonotype has a count of ten or more. This chain connects TRBV7-2 to TRBJ2-7, with a weak D call TRBD1 (6 bases). This CDR3 region has 14 residues. With 1 base removed from V and 5 bases from J, the gap between germline ends came to 12 bases. The germline CDR1 and CDR2 sequences are SGHTA and FQGNSA. DNA of the CDR3: TGTGCCAGCAGCTTAGGGGGGCAATGGAACGAGCAGTACTTC. Its translation: CASSLGGQWNEQYF.

The CDR3 bases are TGTGCCAGCAGTTTAGGACTATTTCAGCCCCAGCATTTT. Translating gives CASSLGLFQPQHF. The rearrangement joins TRBV5-6 to TRBJ1-5; no reliable D call. Trimming shortened V by 5 bases and J by 6 bases, and 12 bases separated the two germline ends. The CDR3 loop spans 13 amino acids. Germline loops: CDR1 SGHDT, CDR2 YYEEEE.

The chain employs TRBV4-1 and TRBJ1-5; 7 bases fit TRBD1. CDR3 size: 17 residues. V lost 1 base, J lost 4 bases, and 10 bases stayed unmatched. CDR1 and CDR2 (germline): MGHRA, YSYEKL. The CDR3, as DNA: TGCGCCAGCAGCCAAGCAGGTTTGGGACAGATAAATCAGCCCCAGCATTTT. Amino acids: CASSQAGLGQINQPQHF.

This clonotype was seen a single time. The chain couples TRBV24-1 to TRBJ2-1; the match to TRBD1 covers 9 bases. This CDR3 is 14 amino acids long. CDR1 and CDR2 (germline): KGHDR, SFDVKD. After removal of 7 bases from V and 7 bases from J, the junction contained 7 bases not matched to a gene. CDR3 DNA sequence: TGTGCCACCAGCGACGACAGGGGGTGGAATGAGCAGTTCTTC. This encodes CATSDDRGWNEQFF.

Only a few counts were recorded for this clonotype. The chain uses TRBV11-2 and TRBJ1-4; no reliable D call. Germline V gene lookup returns CDR1 SGHAT and CDR2 FQNNGV. CDR3 size: 13 residues. V lost 3 bases and J lost 5, with 7 bases in between. The CDR3 region is CASSFGMNEKLFF. CDR3 in DNA: TGTGCCAGCAGCTTTGGTATGAATGAAAAACTGTTTTTT.

In its sample, this clonotype was seen many times. V gene TRBV7-2 combines with J gene TRBJ2-5, with TRBD1 as a possible D gene (6 bases). Germline V CDR1 and CDR2: SGHTA, FQGNSA. The CDR3 is 16 amino acids. V lost 5 bases, J lost 2 bases, and 18 bases lay in between. CDR3 protein: CASSPGPGHLQETQYF. The CDR3 DNA sequence: TGTGCCAGCAGCCCCGGACCGGGACACCTTCAAGAGACCCAGTACTTC.

The V call is TRBV6-6, the J call TRBJ2-2, with D hard to call. Per germline, CDR1 MNHNY and CDR2 SVGAGI (reference sequence). With 0 bases removed from V and 4 bases from J, the gap between germline ends came to 6 bases. This CDR3 is 14 amino acids long. Here the CDR3 DNA reads TGTGCCAGCAGTTACTCGGACCCCACCGGGGAGCTGTTTTTT. It is translated as CASSYSDPTGELFF.

This chain joins TRBV7-9 and TRBJ2-1, with 9 bases fitting TRBD2. The CDR3 loop spans 19 amino acids. V lost 1 base, J lost 0 bases, and 10 bases stayed unmatched. Per germline, CDR1 SEHNR and CDR2 FQNEAQ (reference sequence). The CDR3 region has the DNA TGTGCCAGCAGCTTAGATTTCTGGGCTAGCGGGATCTCCTACAATGAGCAGTTCTTC. As protein: CASSLDFWASGISYNEQFF.

V gene TRBV5-1 combines with J gene TRBJ1-3; the D is unclear. The V gene's germline CDR1 is SGHRS and CDR2 YFSETQ. V gave up 4 bases and J gave up 0 bases, with 14 bases separating them. The CDR3 length is 16 residues. CDR3 DNA: TGCGCCAGCAGCACGGCCGGGCAGAGCTCTGGAAACACCATATATTTT. This translates into CASSTAGQSSGNTIYF.

The chain employs TRBV4-3 and TRBJ2-2, with D possibly matching TRBD1 (5 bases). Per germline, CDR1 LGHNA and CDR2 YSLEER. Trimming stripped 1 base from V and 8 bases from J, with 14 bases between. The CDR3 totals 15 residues. The CDR3 here is CASSQGAGLGGELFF. The CDR3 DNA follows: TGCGCCAGCAGCCAAGGAGCAGGGCTTGGTGGGGAGCTGTTTTTT.

This chain joins TRBV24-1 and TRBJ2-5; the D gene is possibly TRBD2 (7 bases). The CDR3 extends over 17 amino acids. V dropped 4 bases and J dropped 0 bases, with 17 bases sitting between them. The germline V gene encodes CDR1 KGHDR and CDR2 SFDVKD. DNA of the CDR3: TGTGCCACCAGTGAAGGTCAGGGGAGGGCATACCAAGAGACCCAGTACTTC. Translation gives CATSEGQGRAYQETQYF.